This T cell receptor beta chain emerged from a study of tumor and adjacent non-tumor tissue in lung cancer. Per the germline V gene, CDR1 is LGHNA and CDR2 is YNFKEQ. The CDR3 is 15 amino acids. On this clonotype: At one boundary the junction diverges from the germline segment, which might be a read error.

The library came from three nested PCR rounds adapted from ARM-PCR protocols. Via MiXCR, TCRdb re-called the multiplex PCR reads, giving one row per CDR3 protein. Found here are 85,000 or so distinct CDR3 sequences, around three quarters of them singletons; the top ten hold around a fifth. No cell sorting was done before RNA was extracted from the tissue. This non-tumor lung sample came from over 3 cm beyond the tumor edge. The chain employs TRBV4-2 and TRBJ2-1; TRBD1 is a possible D gene (5 bases). The source material was distant non-tumor lung tissue. This clonotype was sampled from a woman aged 45-65 years with non-small cell lung cancer. Written as DNA, the CDR3 is TGTGCCAGCAGCACCGGACCACAGGTGTCTGATGAGCAGTTTTTC. It codes for CASSTGPQVSDEQFF.